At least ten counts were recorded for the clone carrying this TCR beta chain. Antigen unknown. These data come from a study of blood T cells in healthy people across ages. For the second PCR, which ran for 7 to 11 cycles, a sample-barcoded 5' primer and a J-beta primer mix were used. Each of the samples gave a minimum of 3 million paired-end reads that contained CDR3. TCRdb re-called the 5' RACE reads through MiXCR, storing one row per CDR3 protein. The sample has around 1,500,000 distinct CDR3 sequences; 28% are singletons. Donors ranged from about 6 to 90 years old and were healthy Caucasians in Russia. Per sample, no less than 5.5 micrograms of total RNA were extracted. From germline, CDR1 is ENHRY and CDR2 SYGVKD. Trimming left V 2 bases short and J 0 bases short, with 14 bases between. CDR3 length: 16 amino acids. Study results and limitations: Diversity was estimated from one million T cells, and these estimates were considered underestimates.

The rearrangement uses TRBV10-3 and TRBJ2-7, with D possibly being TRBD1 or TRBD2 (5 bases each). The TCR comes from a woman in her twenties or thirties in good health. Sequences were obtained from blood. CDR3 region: CAISEGRDLSSYEQYF. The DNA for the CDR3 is TGTGCCATCAGTGAGGGCCGGGACCTTAGCTCCTACGAGCAGTACTTC.